This T cell receptor (beta chain) was identified during a study of shared clonotypes between healthy human individuals. This CDR3 comprises 16 residues. The V end lost 6 bases, the J end lost 4 bases, and 20 bases lay between the germline ends. The germline gives CDR1 SNHLY, CDR2 FYNNEI. Per the authors' pipeline: With immunoSEQ giving junction-only sequences and no quality scores, filtering differed. The table came from immunoSEQ multiplex PCR; TCRdb's copy has only in-frame clones and leaves some out. V, J and clone size are taken as reported in that table, and D and trimming were inferred from the DNA itself. The profile shows about 490,000 clones, around 80% of them singletons.

V usage is TRBV2 and J usage is TRBJ2-3, with D hard to call. The clonotype was recovered from a woman aged 40-49 years in good health. Some clones in this sample may be carry-over from other donors' samples. Sequenced material: PBMCs. CDR3 DNA: TGTGCCAGCAGCGATAAAGGCCCCCCGTACGCAGATACGCAGTATTTT. Its protein product is CASSDKGPPYADTQYF.